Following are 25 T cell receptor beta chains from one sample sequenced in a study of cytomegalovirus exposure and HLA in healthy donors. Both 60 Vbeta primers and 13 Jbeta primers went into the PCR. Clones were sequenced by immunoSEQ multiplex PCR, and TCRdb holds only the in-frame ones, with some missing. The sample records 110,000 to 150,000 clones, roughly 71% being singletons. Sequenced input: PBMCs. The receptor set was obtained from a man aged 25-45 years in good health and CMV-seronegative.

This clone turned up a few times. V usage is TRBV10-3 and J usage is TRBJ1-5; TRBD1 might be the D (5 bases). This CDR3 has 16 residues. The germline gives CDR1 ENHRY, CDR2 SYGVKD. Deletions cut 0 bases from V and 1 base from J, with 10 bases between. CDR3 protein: CAISESWQGSNQPQHF. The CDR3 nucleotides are TGTGCCATCAGTGAGTCTTGGCAGGGAAGCAATCAGCCCCAGCATTTT.

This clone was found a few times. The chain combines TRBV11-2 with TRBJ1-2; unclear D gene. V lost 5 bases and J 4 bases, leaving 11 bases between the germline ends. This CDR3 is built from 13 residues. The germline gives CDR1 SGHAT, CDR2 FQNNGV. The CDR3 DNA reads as TGTGCCAGCAGCCCCCCGGGATCCTATGGCTACACCTTC. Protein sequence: CASSPPGSYGYTF.

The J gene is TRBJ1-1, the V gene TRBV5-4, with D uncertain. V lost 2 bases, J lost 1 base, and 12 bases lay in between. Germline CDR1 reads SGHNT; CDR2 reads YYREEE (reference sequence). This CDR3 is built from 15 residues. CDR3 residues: CASSFRGGPNTEAFF. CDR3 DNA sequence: TGTGCCAGCAGCTTTCGTGGAGGGCCGAACACTGAAGCTTTCTTT.

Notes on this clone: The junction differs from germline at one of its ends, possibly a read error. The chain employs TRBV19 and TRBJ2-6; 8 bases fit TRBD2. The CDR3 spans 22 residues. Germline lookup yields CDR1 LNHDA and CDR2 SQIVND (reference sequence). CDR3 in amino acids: CASSIRLAGRRDSWTGANGLTF. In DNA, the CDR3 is TGTGCCAGTAGTATCCGGCTAGCGGGCAGGAGGGACTCCTGGACTGGGGCCAACGGCCTGACTTTC.

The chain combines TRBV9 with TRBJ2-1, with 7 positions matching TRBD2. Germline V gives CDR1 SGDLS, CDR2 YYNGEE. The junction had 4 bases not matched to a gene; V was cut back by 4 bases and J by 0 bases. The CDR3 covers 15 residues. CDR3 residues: CASSPAGSSYNEQFF. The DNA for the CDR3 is TGTGCCAGCAGCCCAGCGGGAAGCTCCTACAATGAGCAGTTCTTC. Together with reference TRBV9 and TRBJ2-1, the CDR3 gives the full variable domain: DSGVTQTPKHLITATGQRVTLRCSPRSGDLSVYWYQQSLDQGLQFLIQYYNGEERAKGNILERFSAQQFPDLHSELNLSSLELGDSALYFCASSPAGSSYNEQFFGPGTRLTVL.

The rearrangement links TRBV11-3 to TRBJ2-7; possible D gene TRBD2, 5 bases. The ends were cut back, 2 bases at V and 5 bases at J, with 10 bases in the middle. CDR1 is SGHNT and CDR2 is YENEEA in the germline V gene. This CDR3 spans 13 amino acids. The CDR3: CASSLWGVDEQYF. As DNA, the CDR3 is TGTGCCAGCAGCTTATGGGGAGTGGACGAGCAGTACTTC.

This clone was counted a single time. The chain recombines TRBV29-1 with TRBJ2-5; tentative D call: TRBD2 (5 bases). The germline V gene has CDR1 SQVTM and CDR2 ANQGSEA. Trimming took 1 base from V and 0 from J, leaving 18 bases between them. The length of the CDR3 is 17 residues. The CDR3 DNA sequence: TGCAGCGTTGAAGGCGCTCGGGCGGGCCGGTACCAAGAGACCCAGTACTTC. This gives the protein CSVEGARAGRYQETQYF.

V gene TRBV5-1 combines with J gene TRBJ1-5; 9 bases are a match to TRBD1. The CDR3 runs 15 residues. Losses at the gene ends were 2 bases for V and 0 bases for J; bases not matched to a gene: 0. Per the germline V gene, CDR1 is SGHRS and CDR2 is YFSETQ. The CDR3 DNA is TGCGCCAGCAGCTTACAGGGGGCTAGCAATCAGCCCCAGCATTTT. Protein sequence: CASSLQGASNQPQHF. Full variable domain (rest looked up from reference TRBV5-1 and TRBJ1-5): KAGVTQTPRYLIKTRGQQVTLSCSPISGHRSVSWYQQTPGQGLQFLFEYFSETQRNKGNFPGRFSGRQFSNSRSEMNVSTLELGDSALYLCASSLQGASNQPQHFGDGTRLSIL.

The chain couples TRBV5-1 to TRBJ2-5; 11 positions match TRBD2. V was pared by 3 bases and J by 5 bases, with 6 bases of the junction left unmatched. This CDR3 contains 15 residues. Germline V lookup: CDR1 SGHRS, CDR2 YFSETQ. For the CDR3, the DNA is TGCGCCAGCAGCTCCACTAGCGGGAGACCTGAGACCCAGTACTTC. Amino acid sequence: CASSSTSGRPETQYF.

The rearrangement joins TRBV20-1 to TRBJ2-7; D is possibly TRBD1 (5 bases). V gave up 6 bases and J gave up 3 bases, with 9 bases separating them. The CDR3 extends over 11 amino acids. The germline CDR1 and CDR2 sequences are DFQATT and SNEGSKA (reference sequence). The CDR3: CSAGHLYEQYF. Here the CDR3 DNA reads TGCAGTGCCGGACACCTCTACGAGCAGTACTTC.

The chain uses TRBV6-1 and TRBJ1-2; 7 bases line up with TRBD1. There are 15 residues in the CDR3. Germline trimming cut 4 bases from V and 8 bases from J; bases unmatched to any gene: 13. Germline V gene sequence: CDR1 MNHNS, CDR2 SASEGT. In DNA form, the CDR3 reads TGTGCCAGCAGTGCCTACCGAGGGGGCGACCTGGGCTACACCTTC. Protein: CASSAYRGGDLGYTF.

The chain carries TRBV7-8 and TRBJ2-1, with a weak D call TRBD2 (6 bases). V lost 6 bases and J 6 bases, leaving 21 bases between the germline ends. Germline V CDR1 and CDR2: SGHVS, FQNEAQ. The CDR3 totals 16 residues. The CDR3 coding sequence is TGTGCCAGCAGTTCTCGAACGGGACTGCTTGGCAATGAGCAGTTCTTC. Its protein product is CASSSRTGLLGNEQFF.

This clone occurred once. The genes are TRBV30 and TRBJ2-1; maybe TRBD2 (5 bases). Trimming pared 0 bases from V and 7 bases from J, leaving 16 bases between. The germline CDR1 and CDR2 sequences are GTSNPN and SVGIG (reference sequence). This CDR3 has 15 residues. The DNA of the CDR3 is TGTGCCTGGAGTGTACCGCATAGCGTTTTGAATGAGCAGTTCTTC. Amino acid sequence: CAWSVPHSVLNEQFF.

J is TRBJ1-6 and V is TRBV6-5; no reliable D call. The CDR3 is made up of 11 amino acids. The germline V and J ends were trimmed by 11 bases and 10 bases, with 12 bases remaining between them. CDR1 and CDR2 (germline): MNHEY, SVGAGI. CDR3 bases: TGTGCCCGTCAACGCCGGTCACCCCTCCACTTT. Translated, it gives CARQRRSPLHF.

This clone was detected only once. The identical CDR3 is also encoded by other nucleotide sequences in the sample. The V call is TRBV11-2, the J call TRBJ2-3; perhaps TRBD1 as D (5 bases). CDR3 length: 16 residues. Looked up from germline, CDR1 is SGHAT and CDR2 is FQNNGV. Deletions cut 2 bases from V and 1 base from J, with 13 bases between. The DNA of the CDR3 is TGTGCCAGCAGCTTATTCCAGGGTTTGGGCACAGATACGCAGTATTTT. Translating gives CASSLFQGLGTDTQYF.

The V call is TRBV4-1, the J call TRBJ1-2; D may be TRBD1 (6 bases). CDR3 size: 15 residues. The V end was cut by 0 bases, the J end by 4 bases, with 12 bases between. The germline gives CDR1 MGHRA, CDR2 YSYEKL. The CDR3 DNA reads TGCGCCAGCAGCCAAGAATCAGGGGCGGGCTATGGCTACACCTTC. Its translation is CASSQESGAGYGYTF.

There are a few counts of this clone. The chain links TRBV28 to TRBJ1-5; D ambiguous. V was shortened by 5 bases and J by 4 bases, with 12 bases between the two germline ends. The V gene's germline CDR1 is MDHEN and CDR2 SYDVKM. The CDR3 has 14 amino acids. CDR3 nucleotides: TGTGCCAGCAGTCATGCGACTTGGAATCAGCCCCAGCATTTT. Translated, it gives CASSHATWNQPQHF.

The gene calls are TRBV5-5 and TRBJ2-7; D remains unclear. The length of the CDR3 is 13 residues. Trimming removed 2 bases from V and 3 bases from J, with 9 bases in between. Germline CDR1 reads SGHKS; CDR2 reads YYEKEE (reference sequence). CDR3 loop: CASSLSQDYEQYF. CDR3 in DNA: TGTGCCAGCAGCTTAAGTCAGGACTACGAGCAGTACTTC.

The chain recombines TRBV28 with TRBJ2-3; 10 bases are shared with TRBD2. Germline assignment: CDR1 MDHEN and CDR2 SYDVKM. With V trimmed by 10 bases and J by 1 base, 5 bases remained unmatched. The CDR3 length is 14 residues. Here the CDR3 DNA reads TGTGCCACCAAACTAGCGGGACGCACAGATACGCAGTATTTT. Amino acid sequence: CATKLAGRTDTQYF.

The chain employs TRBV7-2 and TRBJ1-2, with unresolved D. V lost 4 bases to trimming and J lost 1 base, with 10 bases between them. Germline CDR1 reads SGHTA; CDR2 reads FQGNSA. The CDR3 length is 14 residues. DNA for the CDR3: TGTGCCAGCAGCTCAATGAGGGTTAACTATGGCTACACCTTC. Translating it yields CASSSMRVNYGYTF.

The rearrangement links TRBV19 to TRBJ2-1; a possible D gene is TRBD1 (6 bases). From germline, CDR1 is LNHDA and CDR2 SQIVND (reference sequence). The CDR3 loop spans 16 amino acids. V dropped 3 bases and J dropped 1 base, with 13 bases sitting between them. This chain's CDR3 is CASSMAAGVSYNEQFF. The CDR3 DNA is TGTGCCAGTAGTATGGCCGCAGGGGTTTCCTACAATGAGCAGTTCTTC.

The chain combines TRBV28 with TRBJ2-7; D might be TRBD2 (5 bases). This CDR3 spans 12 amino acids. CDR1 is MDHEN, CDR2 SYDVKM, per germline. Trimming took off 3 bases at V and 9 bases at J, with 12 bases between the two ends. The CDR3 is CASSFNGGRQYF. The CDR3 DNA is TGTGCCAGCAGTTTTAATGGAGGTAGGCAGTACTTC.

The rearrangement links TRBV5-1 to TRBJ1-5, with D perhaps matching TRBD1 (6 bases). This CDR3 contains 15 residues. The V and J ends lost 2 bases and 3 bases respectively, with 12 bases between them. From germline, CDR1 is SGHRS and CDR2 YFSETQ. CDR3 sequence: CASSFTGIPNQPQHF. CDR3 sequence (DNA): TGCGCCAGCAGCTTTACAGGGATTCCCAATCAGCCCCAGCATTTT.

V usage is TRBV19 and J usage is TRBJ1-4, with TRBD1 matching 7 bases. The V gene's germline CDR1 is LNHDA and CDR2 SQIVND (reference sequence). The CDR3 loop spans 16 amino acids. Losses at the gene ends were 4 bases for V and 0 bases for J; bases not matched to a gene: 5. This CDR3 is CASSSRGTATNEKLFF. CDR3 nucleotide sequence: TGTGCCAGTAGTAGCAGGGGGACTGCAACTAATGAAAAACTGTTTTTT.

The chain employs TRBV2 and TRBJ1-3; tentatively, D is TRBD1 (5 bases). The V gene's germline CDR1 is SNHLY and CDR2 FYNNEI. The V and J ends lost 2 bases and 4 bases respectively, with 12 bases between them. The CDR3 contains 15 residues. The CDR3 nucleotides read TGTGCCAGCAGTGAACAGGGCCCCCTCGGAAACACCATATATTTT. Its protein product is CASSEQGPLGNTIYF.